The T cell receptor (beta chain) under discussion was sequenced for a study of control samples from healthy donors and cancer patients. Sequencing used immunoSEQ multiplex PCR; TCRdb keeps in-frame clones, though not all of them. The sample gives around 130,000 clones, around nine tenths of which show up once; roughly an eighth is in the top ten. This CDR3 contains 15 residues. CDR1 and CDR2 (germline): LNHNV, YYDKDF (reference sequence). V was trimmed by 2 bases and J by 6 bases, leaving 14 bases between them. Sequences were obtained from blood. This clonotype was sampled from a man aged 25-45 years in good health. The V and J genes are TRBV15 and TRBJ1-5; tentative D call: TRBD1 (5 bases). The CDR3 here is CATSRTTGGAQPQHF. Here the CDR3 DNA reads TGTGCCACCAGCAGAACAACAGGTGGGGCTCAGCCCCAGCATTTT.